What follows are 5 T cell receptor beta chains derived from one specimen sequenced in a study of CD8 T cells in Susac syndrome (dated by TCRdb to between 2018 and 2020). Receptors were amplified or captured by the immunoSEQ multiplex PCR assay. RNA was extracted using the RNeasy kit, and roughly 0.45 to 1 microgram was reverse transcribed with random hexamers. In-frame beta chains were kept once TCRdb had trimmed the public reads at Q25 with fastp and called clones with MiXCR. Rows with a matching CDR3 protein are joined into one entry that keeps the most common DNA and genes. The sample table contains 100,000 to 150,000 distinct CDR3 sequences; only one count was recorded for just under 95% of them. The ten largest clonotypes hold 0.087% of the sample. What was sequenced was CD4+ T cells from PBMCs. These receptors all come from a human donor in good health.

The rearrangement links TRBV3-1 to TRBJ2-7; 12 nucleotides match TRBD1. Germline values: CDR1 LGHDT, CDR2 YNNKEL (reference sequence). The ends lost 8 bases at V and 7 bases at J; junction bases unmatched: 15. The CDR3 has 16 residues. The CDR3 spells CASSKIPGQGAREQYF. CDR3 coding DNA: TGTGCCAGCTCGAAAATTCCGGGACAGGGGGCGCGTGAGCAGTACTTC.

V gene TRBV11-2 combines with J gene TRBJ2-7; D perhaps matches TRBD2 (7 bases). Trimming pared 3 bases from V and 6 bases from J, leaving 18 bases between. The CDR3 runs to 15 residues. Germline values: CDR1 SGHAT, CDR2 FQNNGV. CDR3 in DNA: TGTGCCAGCAGCTTTGTGATGCGGGGGCAAGGCGAGCAGTACTTC. Protein sequence: CASSFVMRGQGEQYF.

DNA of the CDR3: TGTGCCAGCAGGACCCACTCCAACTCCTACAATGAGCAGTTCTTC. This translates into CASRTHSNSYNEQFF. The rearrangement joins TRBV6-5 to TRBJ2-1; D gene ambiguous. The V end was cut by 6 bases, the J end by 0 bases, with 12 bases between. The CDR3 covers 15 residues. Germline values: CDR1 MNHEY, CDR2 SVGAGI.

The chain links TRBV6-6 to TRBJ1-2; D gene ambiguous. Trimming left V 2 bases short and J 0 bases short, with 4 bases between. The CDR3 runs 13 residues. The V gene's germline CDR1 is MNHNY and CDR2 SVGAGI (reference sequence). The CDR3 nucleotides are TGTGCCAGCAGTTACAGGGCTAACTATGGCTACACCTTC. Its translation is CASSYRANYGYTF.

The V call is TRBV4-1, the J call TRBJ1-5, with TRBD1 matching over 9 bases. Trimming at V came to 0 bases and at J to 7 bases, leaving 4 bases not matched to a gene. CDR1 and CDR2 (germline): MGHRA, YSYEKL. This CDR3 region has 15 residues. The CDR3 spells CASSQDGQGLQPQHF. The CDR3, as DNA: TGCGCCAGCAGCCAAGACGGACAGGGGTTACAGCCCCAGCATTTT.